This T cell receptor beta chain was sequenced for a study of T cell responses to AZD1222 COVID-19 vaccine. Study overall: Samples with a second dose at about 4 or about 12 weeks were pooled together.

Note on this clone: No antigen is known for it.

TCRdb's copy holds only in-frame clones and misses some; the assay was immunoSEQ multiplex PCR. The data show under 170,000 clones, with 90% to 95% seen just once and around 1.3% held by the top ten. Findings of the study overall: Spike-specific TCR breadth and depth grew following two AZD1222 doses. Reportedly, close to half of spike-specific TCRs are directed against unmutated variant regions. Donors were mostly white British, more females; clonal diversity possibly underestimated.

The V end lost 7 bases, the J end lost 2 bases, and 14 bases lay between the germline ends. CDR3 length: 14 amino acids. Germline CDR1 and CDR2: LNHDA and SQIVND (reference sequence). The sequence derives from an adult in good health. The rearrangement joins TRBV19 to TRBJ2-5; D remains unclear. This specimen was peripheral blood, taken on day 0 of AZD1222 vaccination. For the CDR3, the DNA is TGTGCCAGTACCGGTGGAGACCCTCAAGAGACCCAGTACTTC. Translated: CASTGGDPQETQYF. Full variable domain (rest looked up from reference TRBV19 and TRBJ2-5): DGGITQSPKYLFRKEGQNVTLSCEQNLNHDAMYWYRQDPGQGLRLIYYSQIVNDFQKGDIAEGYSVSREKKESFPLTVTSAQKNPTAFYLCASTGGDPQETQYFGPGTRLLVL.